A single sample is the source of the 28 T cell receptor beta chains below, sequenced in a study of shared T cell receptors in the human thymus. Clones were sequenced by immunoSEQ multiplex PCR, and TCRdb holds only the in-frame ones, with some missing. The sample comprises more than 550,000 clones, 80% to 90% of which are singletons, and more than 0.008% rests with the top ten. The same sample was also used in a study of human thymus T cells.

Material: thymocytes. The receptor set was obtained from a girl less than two years old with a congenital heart defect.

The chain recombines TRBV28 with TRBJ2-5; a weak D match, TRBD2 (5 bases). The V gene lost 4 bases and the J gene lost 2 bases, with 11 bases spanning the gap. Germline CDR1 reads MDHEN; CDR2 reads SYDVKM. This CDR3 has 14 residues. The CDR3 protein is CASSSVRRQETQYF. The CDR3 DNA follows: TGTGCCAGCAGTTCGGTAAGGAGGCAAGAGACCCAGTACTTC.

The V and J genes are TRBV7-2 and TRBJ1-5; TRBD1 aligns across 9 bases. The CDR3 consists of 17 residues. Per the germline V gene, CDR1 is SGHTA and CDR2 is FQGNSA. With 2 bases clipped from V and 4 bases from J, the junction kept 9 bases outside the gene matches. For the CDR3, the DNA is TGTGCCAGCAGCTTAAAGCGAGTGGACAGGGGAAATCAGCCCCAGCATTTT. Its translation is CASSLKRVDRGNQPQHF.

The V gene is TRBV4-3, the J gene TRBJ2-1; 8 bases fit TRBD2. The CDR3 totals 18 residues. Germline V gene sequence: CDR1 LGHNA, CDR2 YSLEER. The V and J ends lost 1 base and 0 bases, in that order; junction bases with no gene match: 8. This CDR3 reads CASSQGSRGGSSYNEQFF. Here the CDR3 DNA reads TGCGCCAGCAGCCAAGGAAGCCGCGGGGGGTCCTCCTACAATGAGCAGTTCTTC.

This chain links TRBV29-1 with TRBJ1-1, with 10 bases identical to TRBD1. The CDR3 contains 16 residues. With 4 bases clipped from V and 1 base from J, the junction kept 9 bases outside the gene matches. Germline V gene lookup returns CDR1 SQVTM and CDR2 ANQGSEA. The CDR3 DNA sequence: TGCAGCGTTGCGCAGGGACAGGGGTGGGGGAACACTGAAGCTTTCTTT. It is translated as CSVAQGQGWGNTEAFF. The full variable domain, in which reference TRBV29-1 and TRBJ1-1 provide the parts outside the CDR3, is SAVISQKPSRDICQRGTSLTIQCQVDSQVTMMFWYRQQPGQSLTLIATANQGSEATYESGFVIDKFPISRPNLTFSTLTVSNMSPEDSSIYLCSVAQGQGWGNTEAFFGQGTRLTVV.

The chain uses TRBV14 and TRBJ1-1; no firm D call. The CDR3 runs to 15 residues. CDR1 is SGHDN and CDR2 is FVKESK in the germline V gene. With 2 bases removed from V and 7 bases from J, the gap between germline ends came to 17 bases. CDR3 DNA: TGTGCCAGCAGCCAACACCGAGAGGGCAGGAGTGAAGCTTTCTTT. Amino acids: CASSQHREGRSEAFF.

V usage is TRBV28 and J usage is TRBJ1-2; 9 nucleotides line up with TRBD1. Trimming cost V 5 bases and J 4 bases; bases outside gene matches: 14. The CDR3 is made up of 17 amino acids. Germline V gene sequence: CDR1 MDHEN, CDR2 SYDVKM. CDR3 sequence: CASSPGQGGLNLYGYTF. The CDR3 nucleotides read TGTGCCAGCAGTCCGGGACAGGGTGGATTGAATCTCTATGGCTACACCTTC.

The count of this clone is one. This rearrangement joins TRBV18 to TRBJ1-1; D not certain. CDR1 KGHSH and CDR2 LQKENI come from the germline V gene. The CDR3 totals 14 residues. The V end lost 4 bases, the J end lost 6 bases, and 15 bases lay between the germline ends. In nucleotides, the CDR3 is TGTGCCAGCTCACTGCCCGGAGCCCCGGCTGAAGCTTTCTTT. Encoded protein: CASSLPGAPAEAFF.

The chain carries TRBV12-5 and TRBJ1-3, with D uncertain. The CDR3 spans 16 residues. V lost 2 bases and J lost 4, with 15 bases in between. Per germline, CDR1 LGHNT and CDR2 FRNRAP. This CDR3 reads CASGLFPWQFGNTIYF. CDR3 nucleotide sequence: TGTGCTAGTGGTTTGTTCCCTTGGCAGTTCGGAAACACCATATATTTT. The full variable domain, completed using reference TRBV12-5 and TRBJ1-3, is DARVTQTPRHKVTEMGQEVTMRCQPILGHNTVFWYRQTMMQGLELLAYFRNRAPLDDSGMPKDRFSAEMPDATLATLKIQPSEPRDSAVYFCASGLFPWQFGNTIYFGEGSWLTVV.

This sequence joins TRBV2 and TRBJ1-5; 7 bases are a match to TRBD1. The V gene end was trimmed by 2 bases and the J gene end by 3 bases; junction bases not matched to a gene: 4. Germline V gene data show CDR1 as SNHLY and CDR2 as FYNNEI. The CDR3 loop spans 15 amino acids. In DNA form, the CDR3 reads TGTGCCAGCAGTGAAAGGGGACAGAACAATCAGCCCCAGCATTTT. Encoded protein: CASSERGQNNQPQHF. Filled out from reference TRBV2 and TRBJ1-5, the complete variable domain reads EPEVTQTPSHQVTQMGQEVILRCVPISNHLYFYWYRQILGQKVEFLVSFYNNEISEKSEIFDDQFSVERPDGSNFTLKIRSTKLEDSAMYFCASSERGQNNQPQHFGDGTRLSIL.

The chain recombines TRBV27 with TRBJ2-7, with a weak D call TRBD2 (6 bases). Looked up from germline, CDR1 is MNHEY and CDR2 is SMNVEV (reference sequence). This CDR3 has 18 residues. The V and J ends lost 6 bases and 0 bases respectively, with 24 bases between them. The CDR3 loop reads CASSLNHTRRGCSYEQYF. In nucleotides, the CDR3 is TGTGCCAGCAGCCTAAATCATACCAGGCGGGGCTGCTCCTACGAGCAGTACTTC.

CDR3 in DNA: TGCGCCAGCAGCACTTACAGGGCATACAATGAGCAGTTCTTC. It is translated as CASSTYRAYNEQFF. The rearrangement links TRBV5-1 to TRBJ2-1; D might be TRBD1 (6 bases). Trimming removed 4 bases at V and 4 bases at J, with 12 bases between. CDR3 size: 14 residues. In germline, CDR1 is SGHRS, CDR2 YFSETQ. Using reference TRBV5-1 and TRBJ2-1 for the parts outside the CDR3, the full variable domain is KAGVTQTPRYLIKTRGQQVTLSCSPISGHRSVSWYQQTPGQGLQFLFEYFSETQRNKGNFPGRFSGRQFSNSRSEMNVSTLELGDSALYLCASSTYRAYNEQFFGPGTRLTVL.

The rearrangement uses TRBV11-2 and TRBJ1-4, with 9 bases matching TRBD1. V dropped 5 bases and J dropped 5; count of bases not matched to a gene: 12. Germline CDR1 SGHAT, CDR2 FQNNGV. The CDR3 is made up of 17 amino acids. CDR3 amino acids: CASSLADRGKGNEKLFF. DNA for the CDR3: TGTGCCAGCAGCCTAGCGGACAGGGGCAAAGGGAATGAAAAACTGTTTTTT. Supplemented by reference TRBV11-2 and TRBJ1-4, the full variable domain reads EAGVAQSPRYKIIEKRQSVAFWCNPISGHATLYWYQQILGQGPKLLIQFQNNGVVDDSQLPKDRFSAERLKGVDSTLKIQPAKLEDSAVYLCASSLADRGKGNEKLFFGSGTQLSVL.

V and J are TRBV5-1 and TRBJ2-5, with D perhaps TRBD1 (6 bases). Germline CDR1 and CDR2: SGHRS and YFSETQ. Trimming stripped 3 bases from V and 0 bases from J, with 12 bases between. The length of the CDR3 is 15 residues. CDR3 region: CASSSMGQNQETQYF. CDR3 DNA sequence: TGCGCCAGCAGCTCAATGGGACAAAACCAAGAGACCCAGTACTTC.

This chain connects TRBV5-6 to TRBJ2-7; possibly TRBD1 for D (5 bases). Germline assignment: CDR1 SGHDT and CDR2 YYEEEE. CDR3 length: 13 residues. The V end was cut by 0 bases, the J end by 3 bases, with 7 bases between. CDR3 amino acids: CASSLGQNYEQYF. The CDR3, as DNA: TGTGCCAGCAGCTTGGGACAGAACTACGAGCAGTACTTC.

CDR3 protein: CASSTDDRRAEAFF. CDR3 in DNA: TGTGCCAGCAGCACTGACGACAGGCGGGCTGAAGCTTTCTTT. The chain has TRBV5-6 and TRBJ1-1; possible D gene TRBD1, 6 bases. The CDR3 sequence is 14 residues long. From germline, CDR1 is SGHDT and CDR2 YYEEEE. V lost 4 bases and J lost 6, with 16 bases in between.

This rearrangement joins TRBV4-1 to TRBJ2-5, with a weak D call TRBD1 (6 bases). Trimming cost V 6 bases and J 2 bases, with 13 bases left between them. CDR3 length equals 14 residues. CDR1 is MGHRA, CDR2 YSYEKL, per germline. CDR3 residues: CASREEGVQETQYF. The CDR3 DNA follows: TGCGCCAGCAGAGAAGAGGGGGTACAAGAGACCCAGTACTTC.

The chain links TRBV5-6 to TRBJ2-1; TRBD2 matches at 11 bases. This CDR3 has 17 amino acids. CDR1 SGHDT and CDR2 YYEEEE come from the germline V gene. Trimming removed 2 bases from V and 2 bases from J; junction bases left unmatched: 6. Written as DNA, the CDR3 is TGTGCCAGCAGCTTCCTAGCGGGGGGCCTCACCTACAATGAGCAGTTCTTC. Translated: CASSFLAGGLTYNEQFF.

The rearrangement links TRBV7-6 to TRBJ1-2; 7 bases line up with TRBD1. Germline V gene data show CDR1 as SGHVS and CDR2 as FNYEAQ. The CDR3 has 14 residues. The junction had 7 bases not matched to a gene; V was cut back by 3 bases and J by 6 bases. The CDR3 bases are TGTGCCAGCAGCTTCGCAGGGGGGAAGGATGGCTACACCTTC. This gives the protein CASSFAGGKDGYTF.

The chain links TRBV2 to TRBJ2-3; 10 nucleotides line up with TRBD2. The junction had 2 bases not matched to a gene; V was cut back by 7 bases and J by 4 bases. Germline-derived CDR1 and CDR2 are SNHLY and FYNNEI. CDR3 length equals 13 residues. This chain's CDR3 is CASKRGGPDTQYF. The CDR3 nucleotides read TGTGCCAGCAAGCGGGGGGGCCCAGATACGCAGTATTTT.

This chain connects TRBV2 to TRBJ1-1; 8 bases agree with TRBD1. Trimming cost V 6 bases and J 11 bases; bases outside gene matches: 17. The V gene's germline CDR1 is SNHLY and CDR2 FYNNEI. The length of the CDR3 is 15 residues. CDR3 sequence reads: CASSHAGGKLLEAFF. CDR3 nucleotide sequence: TGTGCCAGCAGCCACGCAGGGGGCAAGTTGTTGGAGGCTTTCTTT.

This rearrangement joins TRBV7-8 to TRBJ1-2, with D tentatively TRBD1 (5 bases). CDR3 length: 17 amino acids. V lost 2 bases, J lost 5 bases, and 21 bases lay in between. Germline-derived CDR1 and CDR2 are SGHVS and FQNEAQ. CDR3 loop: CASSLKVGQEYLYGYTF. In DNA, the CDR3 is TGTGCCAGCAGCTTAAAGGTTGGACAAGAATATCTATATGGCTACACCTTC.

This clone was seen more than once but under ten times. The chain carries TRBV15 and TRBJ1-2, with D perhaps TRBD1 (5 bases). The germline V and J ends were trimmed by 0 bases and 8 bases, with 22 bases remaining between them. Looked up from germline, CDR1 is LNHNV and CDR2 is YYDKDF (reference sequence). The CDR3 covers 17 residues. In DNA form, the CDR3 reads TGTGCCACCAGCAGAGATGGTCCTCCGGCAGGGTTTAAAGGCTACACCTTC. It translates to CATSRDGPPAGFKGYTF. Complete variable domain (other parts from reference TRBV15 and TRBJ1-2): DAMVIQNPRYQVTQFGKPVTLSCSQTLNHNVMYWYQQKSSQAPKLLFHYYDKDFNNEADTPDNFQSRRPNTSFCFLDIRSPGLGDTAMYLCATSRDGPPAGFKGYTFGSGTRLTVV.

V gene TRBV7-8 combines with J gene TRBJ2-1, with D maybe TRBD2 (5 bases). The CDR3 loop spans 14 amino acids. Deletions cut 1 base from V and 7 bases from J, with 11 bases between. The V gene's germline CDR1 is SGHVS and CDR2 FQNEAQ. The CDR3 spells CASSLVGVGNEQFF. CDR3 nucleotides: TGTGCCAGCAGCTTAGTCGGGGTGGGGAATGAGCAGTTCTTC.

The table lists this clone with a count of one. V is TRBV15 and J is TRBJ2-1, with TRBD2 matching over 7 bases. The germline V gene has CDR1 LNHNV and CDR2 YYDKDF (reference sequence). V lost 0 bases and J lost 0; bases outside the gene matches: 20. The CDR3 loop spans 22 amino acids. As DNA, the CDR3 is TGTGCCACCAGCAGAGATGCCCCGACTAGCCGGCCTAACGCCGCCTCCTACAATGAGCAGTTCTTC. Its translation is CATSRDAPTSRPNAASYNEQFF.

This chain connects TRBV2 to TRBJ2-1, with 12 bases identical to TRBD2. The CDR3 extends over 15 amino acids. The germline gives CDR1 SNHLY, CDR2 FYNNEI. V was clipped by 5 bases and J by 6 bases; unmatched bases: 5. The CDR3 spells CASSPPSGGANEQFF. The DNA for the CDR3 is TGTGCCAGCAGTCCCCCTAGCGGGGGGGCCAATGAGCAGTTCTTC.

The chain combines TRBV15 with TRBJ2-2, with D maybe TRBD2 (6 bases). The germline V gene encodes CDR1 LNHNV and CDR2 YYDKDF (reference sequence). CDR3 length: 16 residues. V lost 3 bases and J 0 bases, leaving 11 bases between the germline ends. The CDR3 DNA follows: TGTGCCACCAGCAGTCGGGGGTCACCGAACACCGGGGAGCTGTTTTTT. This gives the protein CATSSRGSPNTGELFF.

The chain recombines TRBV2 with TRBJ1-2; TRBD1 is a possible D gene (5 bases). The V and J ends lost 7 bases and 7 bases respectively, with 19 bases between them. The germline gives CDR1 SNHLY, CDR2 FYNNEI. The CDR3 covers 14 residues. CDR3 in amino acids: CASTWGFREGGYTF. The CDR3 region has the DNA TGTGCCAGCACCTGGGGTTTCAGGGAGGGTGGCTACACCTTC.

The rearrangement links TRBV27 to TRBJ2-5; perhaps TRBD1 as D (5 bases). V lost 6 bases and J lost 1, with 18 bases in between. The CDR3 has 16 amino acids. Germline loops: CDR1 MNHEY, CDR2 SMNVEV (reference sequence). CDR3 protein: CASRTLWQGPQETQYF. In DNA, the CDR3 is TGTGCCAGCAGGACCCTGTGGCAGGGCCCCCAAGAGACCCAGTACTTC.